A selection of T cell receptor beta chains follows, all from one sample in a study of shared clonotypes between healthy human individuals. Assay used: immunoSEQ multiplex PCR; TCRdb lists only in-frame clones, some missing. The data hold about 500,000 clones, with about 74% observed a single time. The sample consisted of PBMCs. These receptor sequences come from a middle-aged woman in good health. Some clones in this sample may be carry-over from other donors' samples. CDR3s include the opening cysteine and the closing phenylalanine or tryptophan. D genes are given only for firm matches. Not every row has a clone size; where given, it reads once, few, many or a size class.

J	size	V	D	CDR3	DNA
TRBJ2-1	NA	TRBV6-4	TRBD2	CASSERVPSGINPYNEQFF	TGTGCCAGCAGTGAAAGGGTCCCTAGCGGGATCAACCCCTACAATGAGCAGTTCTTC
TRBJ2-7	NA	TRBV10-3	TRBD1	CAISRQGGAYEQYF	TGTGCCATCAGCCGACAGGGGGGTGCCTACGAGCAGTACTTC
TRBJ1-1	NA	TRBV19	NA	CASIGRLNTEAFF	TGTGCCAGTATTGGACGTCTGAACACTGAAGCTTTCTTT
TRBJ1-3	NA	TRBV19	NA	CASSIVVFSGNTIYF	TGTGCCAGTAGTATCGTGGTTTTCTCTGGAAACACCATATATTTT
TRBJ2-3	NA	TRBV6-1	TRBD1	CASSELQGAGDTQYF	TGTGCCAGCAGTGAACTTCAGGGGGCTGGAGATACGCAGTATTTT
TRBJ2-1	few	TRBV6-1	NA	CASSERLEMPNEQFF	TGTGCCAGCAGTGAACGACTAGAAATGCCCAATGAGCAGTTCTTC
TRBJ2-5	NA	TRBV19	TRBD2	CASRASGQETQYF	TGTGCCAGTAGGGCTAGCGGCCAAGAGACCCAGTACTTC
TRBJ1-2	NA	TRBV6-1	TRBD1	CASSEVQGLYGYTF	TGTGCCAGCAGTGAAGTACAGGGGCTATATGGCTACACCTTC
TRBJ2-1	many	TRBV11-1	NA	CASSPWRTYNEQFF	TGTGCCAGCAGCCCTTGGAGGACCTACAATGAGCAGTTCTTC
TRBJ1-4	NA	TRBV5-1	NA	CASSLIPATNEKLFF	TGCGCCAGCAGCTTAATCCCTGCAACTAATGAAAAACTGTTTTTT
TRBJ2-5	NA	TRBV4-2	TRBD2	CASSQDPPGLAGRDGETQYF	TGTGCCAGCAGCCAAGACCCCCCGGGACTAGCGGGGAGGGACGGGGAAACCCAGTACTTC
TRBJ1-5	NA	TRBV4-2	NA	CASSHRSDQPQHF	TGTGCCAGCAGCCATAGGTCTGATCAGCCCCAGCATTTT
TRBJ1-5	few	TRBV2	NA	CASGSGAQYQPQHF	TGTGCCAGCGGATCCGGGGCCCAGTATCAGCCCCAGCATTTT
TRBJ2-1	NA	TRBV7-2	NA	CASSFLNNEQFF	TGTGCCAGCAGCTTCCTAAACAATGAGCAGTTCTTC
TRBJ1-3	NA	TRBV6-1	NA	CASSEKNGYGNTIYF	TGTGCCAGCAGTGAAAAGAACGGCTACGGAAACACCATATATTTT
TRBJ2-7	NA	TRBV27	NA	CASKRSLISYEQYF	TGTGCCAGCAAGCGGAGTTTGATCTCCTACGAGCAGTACTTC
TRBJ1-5	NA	TRBV19	TRBD1	CASAGTGGNQPQHF	TGTGCCAGCGCCGGGACAGGGGGCAATCAGCCCCAGCATTTT
TRBJ1-2	NA	TRBV9	NA	CASSVDPLPYGYTF	TGTGCCAGCAGCGTAGACCCCCTCCCCTATGGCTACACCTTC
TRBJ2-7	NA	TRBV28	NA	CASSPWGSSSYEQYF	TGTGCCAGCAGTCCGTGGGGTAGCAGCTCCTACGAGCAGTACTTC
TRBJ1-1	NA	TRBV4-2	NA	CASSQGDTHTNVEAFF	TGTGCCAGCAGCCAAGGGGACACTCACACCAACGTTGAAGCTTTCTTT
TRBJ2-1	NA	TRBV7-8	TRBD2	CASSLVGLAGVDEQFF	TGTGCCAGCAGCTTAGTGGGCCTAGCGGGAGTAGATGAGCAGTTCTTC
TRBJ1-2	NA	TRBV7-2	NA	CASSPRQNYGYTF	TGTGCCAGCAGCCCTAGGCAGAACTATGGCTACACCTTC
TRBJ2-4	NA	TRBV5-6	NA	CASSMTGRRVLENIQYF	TGTGCCAGCAGCATGACAGGCCGTCGGGTTTTGGAAAACATTCAGTACTTC
TRBJ2-7	NA	TRBV28	NA	CASWDGGRNSYEQYF	TGTGCCAGCTGGGACGGGGGACGAAATTCCTACGAGCAGTACTTC
TRBJ2-3	NA	TRBV7-5	NA	CVRSRRNLEGSLTSTDTQYF	TGTGTCAGAAGCCGCCGTAACCTAGAAGGGAGTCTTACTAGCACAGATACGCAGTATTTT
TRBJ1-1	many	TRBV7-9	TRBD1	CASSHQGERTEAFF	TGTGCCAGCAGTCATCAGGGGGAACGCACTGAAGCTTTCTTT
TRBJ2-7	NA	TRBV28	TRBD1	CASSFPPGGSYEQYF	TGTGCCAGCAGTTTCCCTCCAGGGGGCTCTTACGAGCAGTACTTC
TRBJ2-5	NA	TRBV28	NA	CASRVGGGVRETQYF	TGTGCCAGCAGAGTTGGGGGTGGGGTCCGGGAGACCCAGTACTTC
TRBJ2-1	NA	TRBV19	NA	CASSIGLWRTRTYNEQFF	TGTGCCAGTAGTATAGGTCTTTGGAGGACCAGAACATACAATGAGCAGTTCTTC
TRBJ2-1	NA	TRBV7-2	NA	CASSRMPSSSYNEQFF	TGTGCCAGCAGCCGCATGCCTAGTAGCTCCTACAATGAGCAGTTCTTC
TRBJ2-3	NA	TRBV27	NA	CASSPKDDTQYF	TGTGCCAGCAGCCCCAAGGATGATACGCAGTATTTT
TRBJ2-7	once	TRBV28	TRBD2	CASTSGSSYEQYF	TGTGCCAGTACTAGCGGGAGCTCCTACGAGCAGTACTTC
TRBJ1-2	few	TRBV30	NA	CAWSWASRGYGYTF	TGTGCCTGGAGTTGGGCATCGAGGGGTTATGGCTACACCTTC
TRBJ2-5	NA	TRBV5-1	TRBD1	CASDRMGQGVSGTQYF	TGCGCCAGCGATCGAATGGGACAGGGAGTTTCGGGGACCCAGTACTTC
TRBJ2-1	NA	TRBV7-9	NA	CASSEAHGYNEQFF	TGTGCCAGCAGCGAGGCCCACGGTTACAATGAACAGTTCTTC
TRBJ2-5	NA	TRBV7-8	NA	CASSLGGNQETQYF	TGTGCCAGCAGCCTTGGAGGGAACCAAGAGACCCAGTACTTC
TRBJ2-7	NA	TRBV28	NA	CASSSGAYEQYF	TGTGCCAGCAGTTCCGGGGCCTACGAGCAGTACTTC
TRBJ2-1	NA	TRBV5-1	NA	CASSSLPSSGNEQFF	TGCGCCAGCAGCTCCCTCCCGAGTAGCGGCAATGAGCAGTTCTTC
TRBJ1-1	once	TRBV18	TRBD1	CASSPGTGGYTEAFF	TGTGCCAGCTCACCGGGGACAGGGGGGTACACTGAAGCTTTCTTT
TRBJ1-5	NA	TRBV9	NA	CASSSQGDSNQPQHF	TGTGCCAGCAGCTCCCAAGGGGATAGCAATCAGCCCCAGCATTTT